One sample yielded the 10 T cell receptor beta chains listed below, sequenced in a study of CD8 T cells in ankylosing spondylitis. A single record per CDR3 protein comes from TCRdb applying MiXCR to the 5' RACE reads. The table lists about 250,000 distinct CDR3 sequences, over 15% of them singletons. The sample comprised blood, either unsorted or a sorted T cell fraction (not recorded which). The source is a male donor with ankylosing spondylitis or in good health (not recorded which).

This clonotype was found a few times. The chain uses TRBV9 and TRBJ2-1; D gene unclear. V was trimmed by 0 bases and J by 0 bases, leaving 7 bases between them. This CDR3 region has 15 residues. Germline V gene lookup returns CDR1 SGDLS and CDR2 YYNGEE. The CDR3 nucleotides are TGTGCCAGCAGCGTAGAGGTAGCCTCCTACAATGAGCAGTTCTTC. It codes for CASSVEVASYNEQFF.

Of note for this clonotype: Mismatch with germline at one junction end may stem from a read error. V usage is TRBV5-4 and J usage is TRBJ1-2; TRBD1 agrees at 7 bases. Per the germline V gene, CDR1 is SGHNT and CDR2 is YYREEE (reference sequence). This CDR3 has 16 residues. In DNA form, the CDR3 reads TGTGCCAGCAGCCCAGAAGAAGGGATCACAGGGGAAGGCTACCCCTTC. Amino acid sequence: CASSPEEGITGEGYPF.

This clonotype occurred many times. V and J are TRBV4-3 and TRBJ2-1; D may correspond to TRBD1 or TRBD2 (5 bases each). The CDR3 consists of 16 residues. The germline V gene encodes CDR1 LGHNA and CDR2 YSLEER. V lost 0 bases to trimming and J lost 9 bases, with 18 bases between them. The CDR3 DNA sequence: TGCGCCAGCAGCCAAGATAGGGACCAACCAAGGGGTGAGCAGTTCTTC. This gives the protein CASSQDRDQPRGEQFF.

The J gene is TRBJ2-3, the V gene TRBV29-1; D possibly corresponds to TRBD1 (5 bases). V lost 0 bases and J 14 bases, leaving 18 bases between the germline ends. CDR1 SQVTM and CDR2 ANQGSEA come from the germline V gene. The CDR3 is 13 amino acids. CDR3 sequence: CSVEDATRTPRYF. In nucleotides, the CDR3 is TGCAGCGTTGAAGACGCGACAAGGACACCGAGGTATTTT.

In this sample, this clonotype turned up a few times. This sequence joins TRBV25-1 and TRBJ2-1; 7 bases fit TRBD2. V lost 2 bases and J lost 2; bases outside the gene matches: 6. The CDR3 runs 16 residues. Germline lookup yields CDR1 MGHDK and CDR2 SYGVNS. This CDR3 is CASSEGASGTYNEQFF. The CDR3, as DNA: TGTGCCAGCAGTGAAGGGGCTAGCGGTACCTACAATGAGCAGTTCTTC.

This clonotype was counted between two and nine times. The V and J genes are TRBV12-3 or TRBV12-4 and TRBJ2-7, with 8 bases identical to TRBD2. The junction had 14 bases not matched to a gene; V was cut back by 5 bases and J by 5 bases. This CDR3 comprises 16 residues. CDR3 DNA: TGTGCCAGCAGTAGGCCGGGACTAGTGGACGGGAACGAGCAGTACTTC. It encodes CASSRPGLVDGNEQYF.

This clonotype was seen a few times. The rearrangement links TRBV12-3 or TRBV12-4 to TRBJ2-7; 11 nucleotides align to TRBD1. CDR3 length equals 16 residues. The V gene end was trimmed by 5 bases and the J gene end by 3 bases; junction bases not matched to a gene: 9. The CDR3 here is CASSRTGGEDVYEQYF. CDR3 in DNA: TGTGCCAGCAGTCGGACAGGGGGCGAAGACGTCTACGAGCAGTACTTC.

The J gene is TRBJ2-1, the V gene TRBV3-1, with 7 bases matching TRBD2. Germline V lookup: CDR1 LGHDT, CDR2 YNNKEL (reference sequence). The CDR3 is made up of 16 amino acids. Losses at the gene ends were 4 bases for V and 3 bases for J; bases not matched to a gene: 9. CDR3 loop: CASSPREGLIYNEQFF. CDR3 sequence (DNA): TGTGCCAGCAGCCCCAGGGAGGGGCTCATCTACAATGAGCAGTTCTTC.

This clonotype was seen a few times. V gene TRBV27 combines with J gene TRBJ2-7; TRBD1 or TRBD2 may be the D gene (5 bases each). This CDR3 region has 14 residues. CDR1 and CDR2 (germline): MNHEY, SMNVEV (reference sequence). Trimming shortened V by 3 bases and J by 3 bases, and 12 bases separated the two germline ends. The DNA of the CDR3 is TGTGCCAGCAGTTTCCAGGGAGTGGGCTACGAGCAGTACTTC. This gives the protein CASSFQGVGYEQYF.

This clonotype showed up just a few times. V and J are TRBV25-1 and TRBJ2-1; 9 positions agree with TRBD2. Per the germline V gene, CDR1 is MGHDK and CDR2 is SYGVNS. V shed 7 bases and J 8 bases; nucleotides not matched to a gene: 6. There are 13 residues in the CDR3. CDR3 region: CASNEREEDEQFF. The CDR3 DNA is TGTGCCAGCAACGAGCGGGAGGAAGATGAGCAGTTCTTC.